These 21 T cell receptor beta chains were all obtained from the same sample, sequenced in a study of graft-versus-host responses after intestinal transplantation. Antigens of these TCRs are unknown. Method: immunoSEQ multiplex PCR; TCRdb's copy keeps in-frame clones and lacks some. The sample gives more than 85,000 clones, 85% to 95% of which show up once; 1.5% to 2.5% is in the top ten. Source: unstimulated CD8+ T cells sorted from spleen or lymph node cells, taken before intestinal transplant. The source is a human donor who received an intestinal transplant.

J is TRBJ2-1 and V is TRBV27, with 9 bases fitting TRBD2. CDR3 length: 18 residues. Germline lookup yields CDR1 MNHEY and CDR2 SMNVEV (reference sequence). With V trimmed by 6 bases and J by 6 bases, 18 bases remained unmatched. The CDR3 DNA reads as TGTGCCAGCAGCCCCCGCAGCGGGGGGCCTTCGAGGGGCAATGAGCAGTTCTTC. Its translation: CASSPRSGGPSRGNEQFF.

The chain joins TRBV7-9 to TRBJ1-1; possible D gene TRBD1, 5 bases. Germline V lookup: CDR1 SEHNR, CDR2 FQNEAQ (reference sequence). This CDR3 contains 13 residues. V was pared by 3 bases and J by 1 base, with 6 bases between. CDR3 DNA: TGTGCCAGCAGCTTCCAGGGGAACACTGAAGCTTTCTTT. Its protein is CASSFQGNTEAFF. The full variable domain, in which reference TRBV7-9 and TRBJ1-1 provide the parts outside the CDR3, is DTGVSQNPRHKITKRGQNVTFRCDPISEHNRLYWYRQTLGQGPEFLTYFQNEAQLEKSRLLSDRFSAERPKGSFSTLEIQRTEQGDSAMYLCASSFQGNTEAFFGQGTRLTVV.

This chain joins TRBV19 and TRBJ2-7; the D gene is possibly TRBD2 (6 bases). V lost 5 bases and J lost 5, with 10 bases in between. The CDR3 consists of 12 residues. Germline-derived CDR1 and CDR2 are LNHDA and SQIVND (reference sequence). In DNA, the CDR3 is TGTGCCAGTAGTTTCGGGGGAAACGAGCAGTACTTC. Amino acids: CASSFGGNEQYF.

The rearrangement uses TRBV19 and TRBJ2-2; 8 nucleotides line up with TRBD1. The length of the CDR3 is 16 residues. Germline V lookup: CDR1 LNHDA, CDR2 SQIVND (reference sequence). J gave up 7 bases and V 0 bases, and 7 bases lay outside the gene matches. DNA of the CDR3: TGTGCCAGTAGTATAGATCGGACAGGGAGAGACGGGGAGCTGTTTTTT. It encodes CASSIDRTGRDGELFF.

The chain carries TRBV4-3 and TRBJ2-5, with a possible D match to TRBD1 (6 bases). The CDR3 runs to 17 residues. V was clipped by 0 bases and J by 0 bases, with 14 bases between them. Germline CDR1 is LGHNA and CDR2 is YSLEER. The CDR3 DNA reads TGCGCCAGCAGCCAAGATAAACGGACAGAGTACCAAGAGACCCAGTACTTC. Its protein is CASSQDKRTEYQETQYF.

V is TRBV2 and J is TRBJ2-7; 7 positions agree with TRBD1. Trimming cost V 0 bases and J 0 bases; bases outside gene matches: 5. The V gene's germline CDR1 is SNHLY and CDR2 FYNNEI. The CDR3 covers 16 residues. This chain's CDR3 is CASSEAPDRVSYEQYF. The CDR3 bases are TGTGCCAGCAGTGAAGCCCCTGACAGGGTCTCCTACGAGCAGTACTTC.

The chain is built from TRBV11-2 and TRBJ2-3; D is perhaps TRBD2 (5 bases). Trimming pared 5 bases from V and 0 bases from J, leaving 18 bases between. The CDR3 is made up of 17 amino acids. Germline CDR1 reads SGHAT; CDR2 reads FQNNGV. The CDR3 DNA reads as TGTGCCAGCAGCCGTCCCGATCAGCGGAGAAGCACAGATACGCAGTATTTT. It is translated as CASSRPDQRRSTDTQYF.

This sequence joins TRBV4-3 and TRBJ2-1, with 7 positions matching TRBD1. The germline V gene encodes CDR1 LGHNA and CDR2 YSLEER. The CDR3 has 17 residues. Trimming at V came to 4 bases and at J to 1 base, leaving 10 bases not matched to a gene. The chain's CDR3 is CASSRDRGPLSYNEQFF. In DNA, the CDR3 is TGCGCCAGCAGCCGGGATAGGGGGCCGTTGTCCTACAATGAGCAGTTCTTC.

This clone was recorded once. The V call is TRBV12-5, the J call TRBJ2-1; the D is unclear. The CDR3 is 14 residues long. V was pared by 1 base and J by 5 bases, with 9 bases between. CDR1 and CDR2 from the germline V gene are LGHNT and FRNRAP. CDR3 sequence (DNA): TGTGCTAGTGGTTTGGACTTTTTGCACAATGAGCAGTTCTTC. It encodes CASGLDFLHNEQFF. Drawing the rest from reference TRBV12-5 and TRBJ2-1, the complete variable domain is DARVTQTPRHKVTEMGQEVTMRCQPILGHNTVFWYRQTMMQGLELLAYFRNRAPLDDSGMPKDRFSAEMPDATLATLKIQPSEPRDSAVYFCASGLDFLHNEQFFGPGTRLTVL.

This clone turned up a few times. The chain couples TRBV6-5 to TRBJ1-2, with D possibly matching TRBD1 (5 bases). V lost 7 bases and J lost 1, with 13 bases in between. Germline-derived CDR1 and CDR2 are MNHEY and SVGAGI. This CDR3 is 14 amino acids long. CDR3 protein: CASTTPGGNYGYTF. Here the CDR3 DNA reads TGTGCCAGCACCACACCCGGGGGTAACTATGGCTACACCTTC.

In regard to this clone: Other DNA sequences in the sample encode the same CDR3. Written as DNA, the CDR3 is TGTGCCTGGAGTGTCCGAGGGGAAGCTTTCTTT. This encodes CAWSVRGEAFF. The chain combines TRBV30 with TRBJ1-1, with D uncertain. CDR3 length: 11 amino acids. The germline V gene encodes CDR1 GTSNPN and CDR2 SVGIG (reference sequence). Trimming cost V 0 bases and J 8 bases, with 7 bases left between them.

The V call is TRBV29-1, the J call TRBJ1-4; the D gene is possibly TRBD1 (6 bases). Trimming shortened V by 7 bases and J by 6 bases, and 18 bases separated the two germline ends. CDR3 size: 14 residues. Germline V CDR1 and CDR2: SQVTM, ANQGSEA. The CDR3: CSASGTGLHEKLFF. Here the CDR3 DNA reads TGCAGCGCTTCAGGCACAGGGCTTCATGAAAAACTGTTTTTT. Together with reference TRBV29-1 and TRBJ1-4, the CDR3 gives the full variable domain: SAVISQKPSRDICQRGTSLTIQCQVDSQVTMMFWYRQQPGQSLTLIATANQGSEATYESGFVIDKFPISRPNLTFSTLTVSNMSPEDSSIYLCSASGTGLHEKLFFGSGTQLSVL.

V usage is TRBV29-1 and J usage is TRBJ1-2; 10 nucleotides line up with TRBD1. The ends lost 2 bases at V and 2 bases at J; junction bases unmatched: 5. The germline gives CDR1 SQVTM, CDR2 ANQGSEA. The CDR3 is 15 residues long. CDR3 DNA sequence: TGCAGCGTTGAAATCCGGGACAGGGGAAACTATGGCTACACCTTC. This gives the protein CSVEIRDRGNYGYTF.

The chain carries TRBV12-5 and TRBJ2-7; 9 bases line up with TRBD1. Trimming removed 1 base from V and 2 bases from J; junction bases left unmatched: 3. CDR1 and CDR2 from the germline V gene are LGHNT and FRNRAP. CDR3 length: 15 residues. The CDR3 protein is CASGLGRQGAYEQYF. The CDR3 DNA reads as TGTGCTAGTGGTTTGGGACGACAGGGGGCCTACGAGCAGTACTTC.

The rearrangement links TRBV4-3 to TRBJ2-5; D is unclear. Matching the DNA end better, TRBJ2-7 makes the J call doubtful. The CDR3 contains 14 residues. CDR1 and CDR2 from the germline V gene are LGHNA and YSLEER. Here the CDR3 reads CASSQDRTDYEQYF. The CDR3 coding sequence is TGCGCCAGCAGCCAAGATCGAACGGACTACGAGCAGTACTTC.

The CDR3 nucleotides are TGTGCCAGCAGCATCGGACAGGGTCCGTCCTACGAGCAGTACTTC. Translating gives CASSIGQGPSYEQYF. The chain carries TRBV7-6 and TRBJ2-7, with TRBD1 matching 8 bases. Germline V lookup: CDR1 SGHVS, CDR2 FNYEAQ. CDR3 length equals 15 residues. V shed 5 bases and J 1 base; nucleotides not matched to a gene: 7. Full variable domain (missing parts from reference TRBV7-6 and TRBJ2-7): GAGVSQSPRYKVTKRGQDVALRCDPISGHVSLYWYRQALGQGPEFLTYFNYEAQQDKSGLPNDRFSAERPEGSISTLTIQRTEQRDSAMYRCASSIGQGPSYEQYFGPGTRLTVT.

The CDR3 DNA follows: TGTGCCAGCAGCTTAGTCGGGGCGGGAAGCAATCAGCCCCAGCATTTT. Protein sequence: CASSLVGAGSNQPQHF. The rearrangement joins TRBV7-2 to TRBJ1-5, with D possibly being TRBD1 (5 bases). The length of the CDR3 is 16 residues. V lost 1 base and J 1 base, leaving 11 bases between the germline ends. Per the germline V gene, CDR1 is SGHTA and CDR2 is FQGNSA.

The chain employs TRBV13 and TRBJ1-2; 10 bases fit TRBD1. Trimming took 3 bases from V and 4 from J; bases not matched to a gene: 8. The germline CDR1 and CDR2 sequences are PRHDT and FYEKMQ (reference sequence). CDR3 length: 16 amino acids. CDR3 DNA sequence: TGTGCCAGCAGCTTGGGGACAGGGGAGAGAGTCTATGGCTACACCTTC. Residues: CASSLGTGERVYGYTF.

This chain uses TRBV5-1 with TRBJ2-2; a possible D gene is TRBD2 (5 bases). From germline, CDR1 is SGHRS and CDR2 YFSETQ. The CDR3 extends over 16 amino acids. The germline V and J ends were trimmed by 0 bases and 1 base, with 10 bases remaining between them. The chain's CDR3 is CASSLAGSWNTGELFF. The CDR3 DNA is TGCGCCAGCAGCTTGGCGGGGTCCTGGAACACCGGGGAGCTGTTTTTT. The full variable domain, its missing parts supplied by reference TRBV5-1 and TRBJ2-2, is KAGVTQTPRYLIKTRGQQVTLSCSPISGHRSVSWYQQTPGQGLQFLFEYFSETQRNKGNFPGRFSGRQFSNSRSEMNVSTLELGDSALYLCASSLAGSWNTGELFFGEGSRLTVL.

The table lists this clone with a few counts. The chain uses TRBV19 and TRBJ1-1; 7 nucleotides align to TRBD1. V lost 4 bases to trimming and J lost 8 bases; unmatched junction nucleotides: 13. The CDR3 runs to 15 residues. CDR1 is LNHDA, CDR2 SQIVND, per germline (reference sequence). The CDR3 spells CASSTLQGNPREAFF. CDR3 bases: TGTGCCAGTAGTACCCTACAGGGGAATCCACGGGAAGCTTTCTTT.

The rearrangement uses TRBV4-3 and TRBJ2-2, with D hard to call. Trimming cost V 5 bases and J 3 bases, with 10 bases left between them. CDR3 length equals 14 residues. Germline CDR1 LGHNA, CDR2 YSLEER. This CDR3 is CASSDSYYTGELFF. In DNA, the CDR3 is TGCGCCAGCAGCGACTCCTACTACACCGGGGAGCTGTTTTTT.